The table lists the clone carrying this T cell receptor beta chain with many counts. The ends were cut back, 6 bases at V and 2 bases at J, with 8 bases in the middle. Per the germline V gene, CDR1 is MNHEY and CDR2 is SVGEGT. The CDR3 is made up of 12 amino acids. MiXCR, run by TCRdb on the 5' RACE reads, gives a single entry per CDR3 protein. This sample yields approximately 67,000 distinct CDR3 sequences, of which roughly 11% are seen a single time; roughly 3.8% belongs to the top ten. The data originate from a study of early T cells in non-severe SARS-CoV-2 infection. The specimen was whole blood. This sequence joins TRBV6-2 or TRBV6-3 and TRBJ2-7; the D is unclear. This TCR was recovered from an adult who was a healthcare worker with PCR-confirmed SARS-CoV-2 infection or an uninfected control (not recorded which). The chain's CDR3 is CASRSEPYEQYF. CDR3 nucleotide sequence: TGTGCCAGCAGATCGGAGCCCTACGAGCAGTACTTC.